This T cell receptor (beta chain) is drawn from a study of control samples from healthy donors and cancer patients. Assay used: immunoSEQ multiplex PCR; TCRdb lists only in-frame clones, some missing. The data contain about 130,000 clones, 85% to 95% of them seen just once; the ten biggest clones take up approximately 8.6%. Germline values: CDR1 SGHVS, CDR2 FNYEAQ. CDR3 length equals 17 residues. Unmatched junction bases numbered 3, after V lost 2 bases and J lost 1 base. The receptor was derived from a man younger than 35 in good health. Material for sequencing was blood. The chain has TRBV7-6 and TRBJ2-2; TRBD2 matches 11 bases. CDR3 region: CASSLRLAGGNTGELFF. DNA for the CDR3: TGTGCCAGCAGCTTACGGCTAGCGGGGGGGAACACCGGGGAGCTGTTTTTT.